The clone carrying this TCR beta chain was counted a few times. The data originate from a study of blood T cell repertoires in COVID-19. Study at large: There were acute and convalescent COVID-19 samples, and they came from the United States, Italy and Spain. T cells, B-cell-depleted T cells, or PBMCs supplied cDNA or gDNA.

Germline CDR1 and CDR2: SGHNT and YYREEE (reference sequence). This CDR3 is 13 amino acids long. Trimming shortened V by 1 base and J by 3 bases, and 8 bases separated the two germline ends. Participants were aged about 18 to 100 years, lived in 24 US areas, and enrolled virtually. TCRdb's table, derived via immunoSEQ multiplex PCR, lists solely in-frame clones and lacks some. The table records over 200,000 clones, roughly nine tenths of them present only once. The source is a human donor in a cohort exposed to, infected with or recovered from COVID-19 (not recorded which). The donor label of this sample is uncertain. This chain connects TRBV5-4 to TRBJ2-7, with D unclear. The sample was PBMCs or T cells enriched from blood (not recorded which). The CDR3: CASSLSTGYEQYF. The CDR3 DNA sequence: TGTGCCAGCAGCTTGTCTACCGGCTACGAGCAGTACTTC.